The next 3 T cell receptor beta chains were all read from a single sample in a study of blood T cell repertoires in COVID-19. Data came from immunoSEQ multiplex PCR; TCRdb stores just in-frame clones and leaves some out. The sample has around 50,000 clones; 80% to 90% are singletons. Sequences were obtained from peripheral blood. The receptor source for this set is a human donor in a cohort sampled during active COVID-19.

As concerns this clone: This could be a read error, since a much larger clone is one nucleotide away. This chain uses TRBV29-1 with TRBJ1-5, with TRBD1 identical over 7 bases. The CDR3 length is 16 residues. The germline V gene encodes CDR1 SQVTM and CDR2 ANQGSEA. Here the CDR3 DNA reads TGCAACGTACCTCAGGGGGGTTCTCCCGCCAATCAGCCCCAGCATTTT. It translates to CNVPQGGSPANQPQHF.

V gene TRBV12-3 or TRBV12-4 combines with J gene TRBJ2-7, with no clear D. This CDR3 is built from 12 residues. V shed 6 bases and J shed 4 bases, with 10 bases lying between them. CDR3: CASSLEVYEQYF. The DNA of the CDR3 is TGTGCCAGCAGCCTTGAGGTGTACGAGCAGTACTTC.

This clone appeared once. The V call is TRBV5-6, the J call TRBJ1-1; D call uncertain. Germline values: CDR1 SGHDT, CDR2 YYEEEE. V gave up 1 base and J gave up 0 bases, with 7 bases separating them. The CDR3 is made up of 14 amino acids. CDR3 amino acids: CASSLFGVNTEAFF. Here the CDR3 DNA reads TGTGCCAGCAGCTTGTTCGGGGTGAACACTGAAGCTTTCTTT.